The entry below gives a single TCR beta chain sequence along with its context. The data originate from a study of patients and donors after allogeneic stem cell transplantation. Deletions cut 8 bases from V and 0 bases from J, with 11 bases between. Germline assignment: CDR1 SNHLY and CDR2 FYNNEI. The CDR3 covers 14 residues. TCRdb analysed the RT-PCR reads with MiXCR anew, one entry per CDR3 protein. Seen here are about 960,000 distinct CDR3 sequences, about a sixth observed once, and the top ten hold 6%. The genes are TRBV2 and TRBJ1-3; D gene unclear. Sequenced material: blood, either unsorted or a sorted T cell fraction (not recorded which). This receptor was obtained from a human donor who was either an allogeneic HSCT recipient or a stem cell or donor lymphocyte infusion donor (not recorded which). It is not recorded whose cells these are; they may come from a transplant donor. The DNA of the CDR3 is TGTGCCAGCGGTACTGGACTCTCTGGAAACACCATATATTTT. As protein: CASGTGLSGNTIYF.